This TCR beta chain was found in a study of T cell changes during pregnancy in multiple sclerosis. Repertoires were generated with immunoSEQ multiplex PCR, while TCRdb's copy carries only in-frame clones and drops some. The sample yields over 80,000 clones, approximately 92% seen once. CDR1 is SGHNT and CDR2 is YYREEE in the germline V gene (reference sequence). There are 16 residues in the CDR3. V trimming: 3 bases; J trimming: 5 bases; junction bases outside the gene matches: 8. The chain employs TRBV5-4 and TRBJ2-2, with TRBD1 matching 9 bases. The clonotype comes from a female donor in good health, enrolled as a control in a pregnancy study. The sequencing used peripheral blood, collected in the third trimester of pregnancy. Written as DNA, the CDR3 is TGTGCCAGCAGCTGGGCCGGGACAGGGTTGACCGGGGAGCTGTTTTTT. It encodes CASSWAGTGLTGELFF.